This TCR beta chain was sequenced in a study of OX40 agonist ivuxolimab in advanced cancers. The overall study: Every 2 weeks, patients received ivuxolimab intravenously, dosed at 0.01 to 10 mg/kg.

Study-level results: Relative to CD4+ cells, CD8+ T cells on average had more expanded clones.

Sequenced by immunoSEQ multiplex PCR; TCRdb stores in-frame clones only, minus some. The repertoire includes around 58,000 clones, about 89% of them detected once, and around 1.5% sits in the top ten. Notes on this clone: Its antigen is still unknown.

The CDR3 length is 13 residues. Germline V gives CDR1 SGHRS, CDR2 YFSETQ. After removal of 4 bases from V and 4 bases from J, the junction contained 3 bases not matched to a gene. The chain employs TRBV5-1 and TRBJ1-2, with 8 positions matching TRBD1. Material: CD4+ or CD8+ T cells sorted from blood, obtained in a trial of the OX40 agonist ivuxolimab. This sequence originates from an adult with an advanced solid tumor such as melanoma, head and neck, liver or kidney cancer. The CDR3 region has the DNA TGCGCCAGCAGCCCCGGACAGGGCTATGGCTACACCTTC. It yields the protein CASSPGQGYGYTF.